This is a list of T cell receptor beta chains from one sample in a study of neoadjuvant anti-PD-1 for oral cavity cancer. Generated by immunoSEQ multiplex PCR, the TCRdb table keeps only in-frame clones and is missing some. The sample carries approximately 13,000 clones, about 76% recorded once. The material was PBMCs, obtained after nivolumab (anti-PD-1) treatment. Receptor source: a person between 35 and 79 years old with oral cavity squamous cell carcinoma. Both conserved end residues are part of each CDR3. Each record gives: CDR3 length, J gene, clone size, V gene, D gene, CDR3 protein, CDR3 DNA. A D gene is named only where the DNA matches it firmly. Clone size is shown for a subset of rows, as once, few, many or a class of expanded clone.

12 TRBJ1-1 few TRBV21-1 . CASTEQTTEAFF TGTGCCAGCACAGAGCAGACCACTGAAGCTTTCTTT
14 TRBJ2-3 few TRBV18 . CASSRTSPPDTQYF TGTGCCAGCTCACGGACGTCCCCCCCAGATACGCAGTATTTT
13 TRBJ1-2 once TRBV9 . CASSVETDYGYTF TGTGCCAGCAGCGTAGAAACCGACTATGGCTACACCTTC
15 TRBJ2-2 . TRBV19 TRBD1 CASRTGGAGTGELFF TGTGCCAGTAGAACAGGGGGCGCGGGGACCGGGGAGCTGTTTTTT
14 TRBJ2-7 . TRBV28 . CASSGTSDSYEQYF TGTGCCAGCAGTGGGACCTCGGACTCCTACGAGCAGTACTTC
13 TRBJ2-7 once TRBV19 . CASSFTGTYEQYF TGTGCCAGTAGTTTCACCGGGACATACGAGCAGTACTTC
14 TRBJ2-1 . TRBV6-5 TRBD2 CASHPAGGTPEQFF TGTGCCAGCCATCCCGCGGGGGGGACTCCCGAGCAGTTCTTC
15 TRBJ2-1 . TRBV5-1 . CASSALGAAGNEQFF TGCGCCAGCAGCGCGCTGGGGGCGGCAGGCAATGAGCAGTTCTTC
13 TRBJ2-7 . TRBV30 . CAWSVNGAYEQYF TGTGCCTGGAGTGTAAATGGGGCGTACGAGCAGTACTTC
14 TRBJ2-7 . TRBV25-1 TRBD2 CASSRLAGGGEQYF TGTGCCAGCAGTCGGCTAGCGGGAGGGGGCGAGCAGTACTTC
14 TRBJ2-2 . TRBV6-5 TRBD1 CASSLGTGAGELFF TGTGCCAGCAGCCTCGGGACAGGGGCCGGGGAGCTGTTTTTT
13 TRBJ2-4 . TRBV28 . CASSADNPNIQYF TGTGCCAGCAGTGCTGACAACCCAAACATTCAGTACTTC
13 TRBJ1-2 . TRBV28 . CASSVGQNYGYTF TGTGCCAGCAGCGTAGGACAGAACTATGGCTACACCTTC
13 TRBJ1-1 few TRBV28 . CASSWGGSTEAFF TGTGCCAGCAGTTGGGGGGGTAGCACTGAAGCTTTCTTT
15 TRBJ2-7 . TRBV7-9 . CASSLEEPRSDEQYF TGTGCCAGCAGCTTAGAGGAGCCGCGGAGCGACGAGCAGTACTTC
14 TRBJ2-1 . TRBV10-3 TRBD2 CATSGTSGRDEQFF TGTGCCACCTCTGGGACTAGCGGGAGGGATGAGCAGTTCTTC
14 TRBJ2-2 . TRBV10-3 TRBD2 CAISDLAGPGELFF TGTGCCATCAGTGACCTAGCGGGCCCCGGGGAGCTGTTTTTT
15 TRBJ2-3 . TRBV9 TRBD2 CASSVGLAGTDTQYF TGTGCCAGCAGCGTAGGTCTAGCGGGCACAGATACGCAGTATTTT
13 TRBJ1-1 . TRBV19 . CASRFGGDTEAFF TGTGCCAGTAGGTTCGGGGGGGACACTGAAGCTTTCTTT
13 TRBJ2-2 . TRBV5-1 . CASSLRGAGELFF TGCGCCAGCAGCTTGAGGGGCGCCGGGGAGCTGTTTTTT
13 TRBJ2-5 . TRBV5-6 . CASSVDRLGTQYF TGTGCCAGCAGCGTTGACAGGCTTGGGACCCAGTACTTC
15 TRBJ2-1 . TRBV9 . CASSVADGGYNEQFF TGTGCCAGCAGCGTAGCTGACGGGGGCTACAATGAGCAGTTCTTC
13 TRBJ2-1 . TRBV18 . CASSRGGQGEQFF TGTGCCAGCTCTCGGGGGGGACAGGGTGAGCAGTTCTTC
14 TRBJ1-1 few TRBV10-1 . CASSADGWDTEAFF TGCGCCAGCAGTGCCGACGGATGGGACACTGAAGCTTTCTTT
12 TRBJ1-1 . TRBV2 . CASSEGSTTAFF TGTGCCAGCAGTGAGGGGTCGACAACAGCTTTCTTT
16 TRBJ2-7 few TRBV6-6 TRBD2 CASSYYAAGDSGEQYF TGTGCCAGCAGTTACTACGCAGCGGGAGATTCTGGGGAGCAGTACTTC
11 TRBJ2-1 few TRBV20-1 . CSAGRNNEQFF TGCAGTGCGGGTCGGAACAATGAGCAGTTCTTC
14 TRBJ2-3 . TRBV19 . CASSPGVQSDTQYF TGTGCCAGTAGTCCAGGGGTCCAGTCAGATACGCAGTATTTT
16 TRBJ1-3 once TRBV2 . CASSGDSVLSGNTIYF TGTGCCAGCAGTGGCGACTCAGTGCTCTCTGGAAACACCATATATTTT
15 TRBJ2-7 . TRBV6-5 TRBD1 CASSYSGTGRYEQYF TGTGCCAGCAGTTACTCTGGGACAGGGCGCTACGAGCAGTACTTC
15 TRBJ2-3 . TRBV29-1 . CSVGQGLSSTDTQYF TGCAGCGTTGGACAGGGACTTTCTAGCACAGATACGCAGTATTTT
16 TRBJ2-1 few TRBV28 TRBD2 CASSHLRTSGYNEQFF TGTGCCAGCAGTCACCTAAGGACTAGCGGTTACAATGAGCAGTTCTTC
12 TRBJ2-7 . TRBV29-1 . CSVEVLSYEQYF TGCAGCGTTGAAGTACTCTCCTACGAGCAGTACTTC
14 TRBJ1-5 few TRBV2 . CASHRDGGNQPQHF TGTGCCAGCCATAGGGACGGAGGGAATCAGCCCCAGCATTTT
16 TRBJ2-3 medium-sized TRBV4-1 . CASSQVATAGGDTQYF TGCGCCAGCAGCCAAGTAGCGACCGCTGGGGGAGATACGCAGTATTTT
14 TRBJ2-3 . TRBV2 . CASSEAGRADTQYF TGTGCCAGCAGTGAAGCTGGCAGGGCAGATACGCAGTATTTT
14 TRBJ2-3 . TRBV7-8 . CASRGRGSTDTQYF TGTGCCAGCAGGGGCAGGGGTAGCACAGATACGCAGTATTTT
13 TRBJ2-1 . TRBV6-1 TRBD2 CASVAGGLNEQFF TGTGCCAGCGTAGCGGGAGGGCTCAATGAGCAGTTCTTC
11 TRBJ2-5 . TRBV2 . CASSREETQYF TGTGCCAGCTCCCGCGAGGAGACCCAGTACTTC
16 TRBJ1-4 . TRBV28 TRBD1 CASSPPPGQPNEKLFF TGTGCCAGCAGCCCACCTCCGGGACAGCCTAATGAAAAACTGTTTTTT
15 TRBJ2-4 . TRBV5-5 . CASSPEEGDPNIQYF TGTGCCAGCAGCCCCGAGGAGGGCGACCCGAACATTCAGTACTTC
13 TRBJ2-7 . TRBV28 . CASTLGGTYEQYF TGTGCCAGCACCCTAGGGGGAACCTACGAGCAGTACTTC
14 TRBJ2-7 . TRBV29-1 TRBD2 CSVEVAGDPYEQYF TGCAGCGTTGAGGTAGCGGGCGATCCCTACGAGCAGTACTTC
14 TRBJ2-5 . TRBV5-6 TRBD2 CASSLAQLAVTQYF TGTGCCAGCAGCTTGGCCCAACTAGCGGTGACCCAGTACTTC
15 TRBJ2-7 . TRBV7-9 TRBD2 CASSLGEGTIHEQYF TGTGCCAGCAGCTTAGGGGAGGGAACGATCCACGAGCAGTACTTC
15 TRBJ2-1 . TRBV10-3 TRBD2 CAITSTSGRVNEQFF TGTGCCATCACCAGTACTAGCGGGAGAGTGAATGAGCAGTTCTTC
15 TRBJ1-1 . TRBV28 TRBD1 CASSFGTAFGTEAFF TGTGCCAGCAGTTTCGGGACAGCCTTTGGCACTGAAGCTTTCTTT
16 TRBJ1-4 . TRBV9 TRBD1 CASSVDEGTGHEKLFF TGTGCCAGCAGCGTAGATGAAGGGACAGGGCATGAAAAACTGTTTTTT
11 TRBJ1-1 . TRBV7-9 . CASKENTEAFF TGTGCCAGCAAGGAGAACACTGAAGCTTTCTTT
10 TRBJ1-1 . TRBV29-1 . CSAFRQGAFF TGCAGCGCCTTCCGGCAGGGCGCTTTCTTT
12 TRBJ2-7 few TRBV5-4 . CASSRDPSEQYF TGTGCCAGCAGCCGGGACCCCTCCGAGCAGTACTTC
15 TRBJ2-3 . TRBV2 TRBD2 CASSQTSGRVDTQYF TGTGCCAGCAGTCAAACTAGCGGGAGGGTGGATACGCAGTATTTT